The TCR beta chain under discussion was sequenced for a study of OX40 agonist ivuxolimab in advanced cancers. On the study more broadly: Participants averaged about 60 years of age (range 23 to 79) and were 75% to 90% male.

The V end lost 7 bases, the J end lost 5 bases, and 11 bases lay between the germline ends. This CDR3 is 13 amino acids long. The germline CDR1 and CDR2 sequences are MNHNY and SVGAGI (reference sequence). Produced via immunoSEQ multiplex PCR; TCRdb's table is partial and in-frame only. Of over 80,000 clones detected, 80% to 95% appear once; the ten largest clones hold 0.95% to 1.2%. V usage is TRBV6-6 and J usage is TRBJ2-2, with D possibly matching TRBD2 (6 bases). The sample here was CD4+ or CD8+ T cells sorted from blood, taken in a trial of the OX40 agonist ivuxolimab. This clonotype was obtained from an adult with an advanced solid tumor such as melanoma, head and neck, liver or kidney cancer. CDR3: CASKRELTGELFF. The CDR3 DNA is TGTGCCAGCAAACGGGAGCTAACCGGGGAGCTGTTTTTT.